Listed here are 2 T cell receptor beta chains from one sample, sequenced in a study of T cell responses to AZD1222 COVID-19 vaccine. The method was immunoSEQ multiplex PCR; TCRdb's version includes in-frame clones alone and lacks a portion of them. In the table there are 150,000 to 200,000 clones, approximately 90% of which are singletons. The sample was peripheral blood, taken 28 days after the second AZD1222 dose. These receptors were obtained from an adult who received the AZD1222 COVID-19 vaccine.

The chain joins TRBV27 to TRBJ1-1; D ambiguous. From germline, CDR1 is MNHEY and CDR2 SMNVEV (reference sequence). Trimming cost V 2 bases and J 4 bases, with 8 bases left between them. CDR3 length equals 13 residues. Here the CDR3 DNA reads TGTGCCAGCAGTTTAAATATGGGCACTGAAGCTTTCTTT. It codes for CASSLNMGTEAFF.

This clone was seen a single time. The rearrangement joins TRBV27 to TRBJ2-6, with TRBD1 matching over 7 bases. CDR3 length: 16 residues. From germline, CDR1 is MNHEY and CDR2 SMNVEV (reference sequence). Trimming cost V 7 bases and J 6 bases; bases outside gene matches: 12. Here the CDR3 DNA reads TGTGCCAGCACCTCCTTTCTAGGGGGCGAGGCCAACGTCCTGACTTTC. Translation gives CASTSFLGGEANVLTF. Together with reference TRBV27 and TRBJ2-6, the CDR3 gives the full variable domain: EAQVTQNPRYLITVTGKKLTVTCSQNMNHEYMSWYRQDPGLGLRQIYYSMNVEVTDKGDVPEGYKVSRKEKRNFPLILESPSPNQTSLYFCASTSFLGGEANVLTFGAGSRLTVL.